This TCR beta chain was sequenced for a study of blood T cells in healthy people across ages. Notes on the study in general: More naive CD4+ cells and higher diversity marked long-lived donors relative to aged donors.

The CDR3 is 15 residues long. Notes on this clonotype: Antigen specificity is unknown. One end of the junction is discordant with germline, which a read error may explain.

With a J-beta primer mix and a sample-barcoded 5' primer, a second PCR ran about 7 to 12 cycles. TCRdb re-called the 5' RACE reads through MiXCR, storing one row per CDR3 protein. The table lists fewer than 750,000 distinct CDR3 sequences, under 65% of them singletons. The material sequenced was blood. The source of this sequence is a woman of 80 years or more in good health. The chain carries TRBV12-3 or TRBV12-4 and TRBJ1-2, with a weak D call TRBD1 (5 bases). The CDR3 region has the DNA TGTGCCAGCAGTAAACTTGGGGCGGAATTCTATGGCTGCACCTTC. The encoded protein is CASSKLGAEFYGCTF.